These 12 T cell receptor beta chains came from one sample sequenced in a study of T-cell reconstitution after alpha-beta-depleted transplantation in children. Unique molecular identifiers were built into the TCRbeta library. TCRdb reprocessed the PCR reads via MiXCR and lists one record per CDR3 protein. The table lists roughly 240,000 distinct CDR3 sequences, around 7.8% of them singletons. The specimen was PBMCs, mostly from graft donor cells, collected 180 days after TCRalphabeta/CD19-depleted stem cell transplant. These receptors were obtained from a male patient between 10 and 17 years old who had a stem cell transplant for acute lymphoblastic leukemia, so the T cells may come from the graft donor.

This clonotype was seen many times. This chain links TRBV28 with TRBJ1-1, with D tentatively TRBD1 (5 bases). Trimming took 5 bases from V and 1 from J, leaving 17 bases between them. CDR3 length: 16 residues. Germline assignment: CDR1 MDHEN and CDR2 SYDVKM. Written as DNA, the CDR3 is TGTGCCAGCAGTCCTTTCGGGGGAATATGGAACACTGAAGCTTTCTTT. Translation gives CASSPFGGIWNTEAFF.

The sample holds many counts of this clonotype. The genes are TRBV12-3 or TRBV12-4 and TRBJ2-1, with D uncertain. The V end was cut by 3 bases, the J end by 1 base, with 7 bases between. The CDR3 length is 14 residues. Here the CDR3 reads CASSLGFSYNEQFF. Here the CDR3 DNA reads TGTGCCAGCAGTTTGGGGTTTTCCTACAATGAGCAGTTCTTC.

A few counts support this clonotype. This chain links TRBV19 with TRBJ1-6; D not resolved. The CDR3 is made up of 13 amino acids. Germline loops: CDR1 LNHDA, CDR2 SQIVND (reference sequence). Trimming removed 6 bases at V and 7 bases at J, with 10 bases between. The CDR3 DNA reads as TGTGCCAGTAGCCGGCTTAGGAATTCACCCCTCCACTTT. Translating gives CASSRLRNSPLHF. Drawing the rest from reference TRBV19 and TRBJ1-6, the complete variable domain is DGGITQSPKYLFRKEGQNVTLSCEQNLNHDAMYWYRQDPGQGLRLIYYSQIVNDFQKGDIAEGYSVSREKKESFPLTVTSAQKNPTAFYLCASSRLRNSPLHFGNGTRLTVT.

The table lists this clonotype with many counts. The J gene is TRBJ2-2, the V gene TRBV4-3; D possibly uses TRBD1 or TRBD2 (5 bases each). This CDR3 has 17 amino acids. CDR1 and CDR2 (germline): LGHNA, YSLEER. The V end was cut by 0 bases, the J end by 0 bases, with 11 bases between. CDR3 coding DNA: TGCGCCAGCAGCCAAGATCCGGGACGATCGAACACCGGGGAGCTGTTTTTT. It yields the protein CASSQDPGRSNTGELFF.

This clonotype was detected ten times or more. The chain uses TRBV7-3 and TRBJ1-2; possible D gene TRBD1, 5 bases. CDR1 and CDR2 from the germline V gene are SGHTA and FQGTGA. Trimming cost V 1 base and J 8 bases, with 23 bases left between them. This CDR3 has 17 amino acids. The CDR3 loop reads CASSLKGGWGPPEGYTF. The CDR3 DNA is TGTGCCAGCAGCTTAAAAGGTGGTTGGGGACCCCCTGAGGGCTACACCTTC. Looking up the rest from reference TRBV7-3 and TRBJ1-2 gives the full variable domain: GAGVSQTPSNKVTEKGKYVELRCDPISGHTALYWYRQSLGQGPEFLIYFQGTGAADDSGLPNDRFFAVRPEGSVSTLKIQRTERGDSAVYLCASSLKGGWGPPEGYTFGSGTRLTVV.

The V gene is TRBV18, the J gene TRBJ2-2, with D possibly called TRBD1 or TRBD2 (6 bases each). CDR3 length equals 16 residues. The V end was cut by 3 bases, the J end by 0 bases, with 11 bases between. Germline lookup yields CDR1 KGHSH and CDR2 LQKENI. In DNA, the CDR3 is TGTGCCAGCTCACCCGAAGGGGGGCCGAACACCGGGGAGCTGTTTTTT. This codes for CASSPEGGPNTGELFF.

This clonotype has ten or more counts. CDR3 nucleotides: TGTGCCAGCAGTTTAGGTTACAGCTACGAGCAGTACTTC. This codes for CASSLGYSYEQYF. V gene TRBV12-3 or TRBV12-4 combines with J gene TRBJ2-7; D is unclear. This CDR3 contains 13 residues. The V end was cut by 1 base, the J end by 3 bases, with 7 bases between.

This clonotype showed up many times. The chain employs TRBV28 and TRBJ2-3; TRBD1 agrees at 7 bases. V was clipped by 6 bases and J by 6 bases; unmatched bases: 18. The germline gives CDR1 MDHEN, CDR2 SYDVKM. This CDR3 comprises 17 residues. CDR3 in amino acids: CASRELSKDRPRDTQYF. CDR3 DNA: TGTGCCAGCAGGGAGCTCTCGAAGGACAGGCCCCGTGATACGCAGTATTTT.

In this sample, this clonotype turned up many times. This CDR3 reads CASSLRLAGSAYEQYF. CDR3 in DNA: TGTGCCAGCAGTTTACGTCTAGCGGGGTCCGCCTACGAGCAGTACTTC. This sequence joins TRBV12-3 or TRBV12-4 and TRBJ2-7; 9 bases match TRBD2. The CDR3 is made up of 16 amino acids. J gave up 2 bases and V 2 bases, and 7 bases lay outside the gene matches.

This clonotype has at least ten counts. The V call is TRBV10-3, the J call TRBJ1-5, with TRBD1 as a possible D gene (6 bases). V was shortened by 6 bases and J by 10 bases, with 28 bases between the two germline ends. Per germline, CDR1 ENHRY and CDR2 SYGVKD. The CDR3 is made up of 17 amino acids. CDR3 bases: TGTGCCATCAGCGCCGGGACATCTGGGTTAGGGACCTTCCCCCAGCATTTT. Translated: CAISAGTSGLGTFPQHF.

The rearrangement joins TRBV20-1 to TRBJ2-1; D is ambiguous. Germline values: CDR1 DFQATT, CDR2 SNEGSKA (reference sequence). The CDR3 length is 14 residues. Trimming cost V 5 bases and J 4 bases, with 15 bases left between them. CDR3 sequence reads: CSASPTDPYNEQFF. The CDR3 nucleotides are TGCAGTGCTTCCCCTACGGACCCGTACAATGAGCAGTTCTTC.

This clonotype was counted ten times or more. This chain links TRBV5-1 with TRBJ1-1, with D unresolved. The CDR3 is made up of 14 amino acids. Trimming removed 0 bases from V and 1 base from J, with 7 bases in between. The germline gives CDR1 SGHRS, CDR2 YFSETQ. CDR3 bases: TGCGCCAGCAGCTTGGCCCGCAGGAACACTGAAGCTTTCTTT. Translating it yields CASSLARRNTEAFF. The variable domain in full, with the rest retrieved from reference TRBV5-1 and TRBJ1-1, is KAGVTQTPRYLIKTRGQQVTLSCSPISGHRSVSWYQQTPGQGLQFLFEYFSETQRNKGNFPGRFSGRQFSNSRSEMNVSTLELGDSALYLCASSLARRNTEAFFGQGTRLTVV.